The entry that follows covers one T cell receptor beta chain sequence. Its antigen is not known. The CDR3 has 13 amino acids. V gave up 3 bases and J gave up 8 bases, with 13 bases separating them. The germline V gene encodes CDR1 KGHSH and CDR2 LQKENI. The data derive from a study of cytomegalovirus exposure and HLA in healthy donors. PCR was performed using 60 Vbeta and 13 Jbeta primers. TCRdb keeps only in-frame clones here, not all; method: immunoSEQ multiplex PCR. This repertoire comprises 220,000 or so clones; its ten largest clones make up about 1.1%. The study, taken as a whole, reports: After further analysis at a later stage, 16,951 TCR beta sequences were associated with HLA alleles at 0.05 false discovery rate.

Sequencing was performed on PBMCs. The receptor's source is a girl aged 2-10 years in good health and CMV-seropositive. The chain uses TRBV18 and TRBJ1-2; D is possibly TRBD1 (6 bases). The CDR3 DNA reads as TGTGCCAGCTCACCGATTCAGGGGAAAGGCTACACCTTC. Translated, it gives CASSPIQGKGYTF.